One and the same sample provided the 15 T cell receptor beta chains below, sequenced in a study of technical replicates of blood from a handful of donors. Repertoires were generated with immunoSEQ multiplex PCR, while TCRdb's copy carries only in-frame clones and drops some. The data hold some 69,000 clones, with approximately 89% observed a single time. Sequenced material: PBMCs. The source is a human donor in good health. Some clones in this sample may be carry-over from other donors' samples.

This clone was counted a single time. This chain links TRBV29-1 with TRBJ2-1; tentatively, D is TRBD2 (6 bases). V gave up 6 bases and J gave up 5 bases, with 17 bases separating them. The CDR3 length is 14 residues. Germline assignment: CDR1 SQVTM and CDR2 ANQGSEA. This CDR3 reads CSVRGLGGNNEQFF. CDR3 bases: TGCAGCGTCCGGGGCTTGGGGGGTAACAATGAGCAGTTCTTC.

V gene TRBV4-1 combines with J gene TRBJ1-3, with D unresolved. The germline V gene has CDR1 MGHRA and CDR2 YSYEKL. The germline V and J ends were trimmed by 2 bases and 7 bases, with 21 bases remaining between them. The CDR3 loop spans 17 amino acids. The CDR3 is CASSQIGVKGEGNTIYF. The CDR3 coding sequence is TGCGCCAGCAGCCAAATTGGGGTAAAGGGAGAGGGTAACACCATATATTTT.

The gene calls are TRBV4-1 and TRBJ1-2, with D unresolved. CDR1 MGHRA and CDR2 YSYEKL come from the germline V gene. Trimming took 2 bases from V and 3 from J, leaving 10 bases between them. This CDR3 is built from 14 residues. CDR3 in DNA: TGCGCCAGCAGCCAACTTGGCTTGGACTATGGCTACACCTTC. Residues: CASSQLGLDYGYTF.

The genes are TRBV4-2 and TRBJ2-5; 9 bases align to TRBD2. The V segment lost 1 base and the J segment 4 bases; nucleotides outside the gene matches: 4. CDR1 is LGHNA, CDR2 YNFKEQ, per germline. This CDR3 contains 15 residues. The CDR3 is CASSQVAGGVETQYF. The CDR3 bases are TGTGCCAGCAGCCAAGTCGCGGGGGGGGTAGAGACCCAGTACTTC.

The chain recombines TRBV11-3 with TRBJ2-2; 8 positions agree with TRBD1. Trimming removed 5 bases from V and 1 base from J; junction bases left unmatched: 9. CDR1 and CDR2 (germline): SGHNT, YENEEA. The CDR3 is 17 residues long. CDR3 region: CASSPRTGTGNTGELFF. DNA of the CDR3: TGTGCCAGCAGCCCAAGAACCGGGACAGGGAACACCGGGGAGCTGTTTTTT.

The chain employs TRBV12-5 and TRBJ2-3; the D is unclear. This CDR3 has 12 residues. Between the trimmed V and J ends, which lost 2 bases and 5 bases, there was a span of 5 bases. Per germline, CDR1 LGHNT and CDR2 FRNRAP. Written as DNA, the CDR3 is TGTGCTAGTGGTTTGCTAATAGATACGCAGTATTTT. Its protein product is CASGLLIDTQYF.

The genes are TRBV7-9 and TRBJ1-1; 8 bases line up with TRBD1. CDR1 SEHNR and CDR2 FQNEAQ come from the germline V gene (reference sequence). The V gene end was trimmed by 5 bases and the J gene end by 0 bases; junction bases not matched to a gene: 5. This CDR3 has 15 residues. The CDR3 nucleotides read TGTGCCAGCAGCCCCCGGGACAGGTTGAACACTGAAGCTTTCTTT. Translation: CASSPRDRLNTEAFF. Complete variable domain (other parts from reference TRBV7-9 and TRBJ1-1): DTGVSQNPRHKITKRGQNVTFRCDPISEHNRLYWYRQTLGQGPEFLTYFQNEAQLEKSRLLSDRFSAERPKGSFSTLEIQRTEQGDSAMYLCASSPRDRLNTEAFFGQGTRLTVV.

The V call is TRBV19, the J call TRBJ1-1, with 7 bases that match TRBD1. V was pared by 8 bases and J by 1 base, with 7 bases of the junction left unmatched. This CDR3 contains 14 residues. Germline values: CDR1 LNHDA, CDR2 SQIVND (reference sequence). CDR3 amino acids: CASAPGGWNTEAFF. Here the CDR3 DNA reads TGTGCCAGTGCCCCAGGGGGGTGGAACACTGAAGCTTTCTTT.

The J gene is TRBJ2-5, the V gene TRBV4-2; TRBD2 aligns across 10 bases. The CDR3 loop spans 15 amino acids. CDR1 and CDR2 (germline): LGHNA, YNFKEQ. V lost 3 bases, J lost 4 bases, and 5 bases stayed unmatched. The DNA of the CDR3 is TGTGCCAGCAGCCAGATACGGACTAGCGGAGAGACCCAGTACTTC. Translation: CASSQIRTSGETQYF.

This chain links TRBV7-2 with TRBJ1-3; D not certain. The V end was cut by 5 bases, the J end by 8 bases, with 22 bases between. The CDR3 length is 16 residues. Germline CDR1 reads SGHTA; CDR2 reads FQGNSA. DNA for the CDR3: TGTGCCAGCAGCAAGCGGCGGAGGACTAGCCTGGACACCATATATTTT. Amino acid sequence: CASSKRRRTSLDTIYF. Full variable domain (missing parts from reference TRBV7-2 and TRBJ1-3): GAGVSQSPSNKVTEKGKDVELRCDPISGHTALYWYRQSLGQGLEFLIYFQGNSAPDKSGLPSDRFSAERTGGSVSTLTIQRTQQEDSAVYLCASSKRRRTSLDTIYFGEGSWLTVV.

As DNA, the CDR3 is TGTGCCAGCAGCGGAGGGACAGGAAACCGTTTCTGGTCCTACGAGCAGTACTTC. Protein sequence: CASSGGTGNRFWSYEQYF. The chain is built from TRBV9 and TRBJ2-7, with 8 nucleotides matching TRBD1. CDR1 is SGDLS and CDR2 is YYNGEE in the germline V gene. V lost 3 bases and J lost 1; bases outside the gene matches: 15. The length of the CDR3 is 18 residues.

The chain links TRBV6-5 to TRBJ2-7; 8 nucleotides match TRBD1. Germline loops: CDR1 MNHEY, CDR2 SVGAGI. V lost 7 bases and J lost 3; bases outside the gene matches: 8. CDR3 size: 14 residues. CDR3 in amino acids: CASTYRGAIYEQYF. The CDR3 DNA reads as TGTGCCAGCACCTACAGGGGGGCTATCTACGAGCAGTACTTC.

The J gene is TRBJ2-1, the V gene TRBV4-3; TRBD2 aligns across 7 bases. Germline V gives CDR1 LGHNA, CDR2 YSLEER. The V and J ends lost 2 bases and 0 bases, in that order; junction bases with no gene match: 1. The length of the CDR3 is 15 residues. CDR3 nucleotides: TGCGCCAGCAGCCAACAGCGGGGCTCCTACAATGAGCAGTTCTTC. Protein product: CASSQQRGSYNEQFF.

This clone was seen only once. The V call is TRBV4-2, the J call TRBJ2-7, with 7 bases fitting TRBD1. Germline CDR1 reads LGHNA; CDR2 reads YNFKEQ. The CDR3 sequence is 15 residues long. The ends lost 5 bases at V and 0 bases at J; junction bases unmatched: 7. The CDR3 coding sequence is TGTGCCAGCAGCGACCCAGGGGGTAGCTCCTACGAGCAGTACTTC. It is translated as CASSDPGGSSYEQYF.

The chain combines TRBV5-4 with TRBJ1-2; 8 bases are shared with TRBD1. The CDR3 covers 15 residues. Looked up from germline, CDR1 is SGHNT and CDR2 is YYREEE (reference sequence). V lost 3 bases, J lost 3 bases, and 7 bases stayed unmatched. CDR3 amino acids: CASSSDRAPHYGYTF. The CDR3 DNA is TGTGCCAGCAGCTCGGACAGGGCCCCCCACTATGGCTACACCTTC.